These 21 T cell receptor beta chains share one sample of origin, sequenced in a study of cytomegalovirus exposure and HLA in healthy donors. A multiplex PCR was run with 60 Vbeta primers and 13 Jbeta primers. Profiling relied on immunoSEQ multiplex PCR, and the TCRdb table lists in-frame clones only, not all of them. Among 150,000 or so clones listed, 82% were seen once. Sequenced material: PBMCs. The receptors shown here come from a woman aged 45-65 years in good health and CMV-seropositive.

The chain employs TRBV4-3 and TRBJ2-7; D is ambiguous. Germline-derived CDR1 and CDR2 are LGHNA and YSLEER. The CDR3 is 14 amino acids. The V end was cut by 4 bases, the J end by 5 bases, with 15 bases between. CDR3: CASSLGLKSDEQYF. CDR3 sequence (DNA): TGCGCCAGCAGCCTCGGTCTGAAATCTGACGAGCAGTACTTC.

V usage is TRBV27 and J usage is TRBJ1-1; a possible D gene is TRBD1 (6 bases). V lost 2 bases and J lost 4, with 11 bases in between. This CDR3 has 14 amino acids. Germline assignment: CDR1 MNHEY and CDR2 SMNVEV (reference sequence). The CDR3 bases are TGTGCCAGCAGTTTAAGAAAAGGGGGCACTGAAGCTTTCTTT. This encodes CASSLRKGGTEAFF.

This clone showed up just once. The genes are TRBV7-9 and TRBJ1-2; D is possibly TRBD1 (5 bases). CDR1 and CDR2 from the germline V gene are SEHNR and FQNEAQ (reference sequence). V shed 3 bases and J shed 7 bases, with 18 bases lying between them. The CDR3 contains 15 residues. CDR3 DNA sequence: TGTGCCAGCAGCTTTGACCTTGGGGGGTTGAGTGGCTACACCTTC. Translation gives CASSFDLGGLSGYTF.

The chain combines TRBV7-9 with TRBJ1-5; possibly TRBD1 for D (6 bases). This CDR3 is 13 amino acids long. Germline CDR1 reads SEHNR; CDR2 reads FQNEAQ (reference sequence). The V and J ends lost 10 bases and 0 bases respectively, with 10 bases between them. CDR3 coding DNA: TGTGCCATTCAGGGGAATAGCAATCAGCCCCAGCATTTT. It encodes CAIQGNSNQPQHF. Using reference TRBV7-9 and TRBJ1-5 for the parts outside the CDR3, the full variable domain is DTGVSQNPRHKITKRGQNVTFRCDPISEHNRLYWYRQTLGQGPEFLTYFQNEAQLEKSRLLSDRFSAERPKGSFSTLEIQRTEQGDSAMYLCAIQGNSNQPQHFGDGTRLSIL.

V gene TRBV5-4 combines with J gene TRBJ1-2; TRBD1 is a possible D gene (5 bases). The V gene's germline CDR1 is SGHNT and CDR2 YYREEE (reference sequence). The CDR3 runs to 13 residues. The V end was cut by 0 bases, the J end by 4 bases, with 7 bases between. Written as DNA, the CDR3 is TGTGCCAGCAGCTTGGGACAGTTCTATGGCTACACCTTC. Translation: CASSLGQFYGYTF.

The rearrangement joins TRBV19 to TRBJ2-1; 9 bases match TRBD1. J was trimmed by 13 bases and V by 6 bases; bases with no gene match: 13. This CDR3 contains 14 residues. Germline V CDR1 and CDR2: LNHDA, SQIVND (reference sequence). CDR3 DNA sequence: TGTGCCAGTAGCCCGGGACAGGGTTGGGAGAGACAGTTCTTC. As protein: CASSPGQGWERQFF.

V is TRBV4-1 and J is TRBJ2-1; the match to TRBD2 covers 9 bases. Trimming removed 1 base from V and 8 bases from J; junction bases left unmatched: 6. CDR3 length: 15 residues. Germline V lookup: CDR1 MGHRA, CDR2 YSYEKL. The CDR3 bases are TGCGCCAGCAGCCAAGGGGCGGGGGGGCCTGATGAGCAGTTCTTC. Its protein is CASSQGAGGPDEQFF.

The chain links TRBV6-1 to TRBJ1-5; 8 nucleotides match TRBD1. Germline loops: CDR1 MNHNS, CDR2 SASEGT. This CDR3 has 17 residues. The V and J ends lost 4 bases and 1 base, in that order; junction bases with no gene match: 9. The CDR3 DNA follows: TGTGCCAGCAGTGTGTATCAGGGGGCGAGAAGCAATCAGCCCCAGCATTTT. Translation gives CASSVYQGARSNQPQHF.

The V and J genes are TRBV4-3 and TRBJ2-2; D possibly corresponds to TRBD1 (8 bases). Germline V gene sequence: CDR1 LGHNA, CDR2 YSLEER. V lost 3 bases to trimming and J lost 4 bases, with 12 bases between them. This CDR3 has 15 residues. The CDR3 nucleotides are TGCGCCAGCAGCCATACAGGGGGGGGCACCGGGGAGCTGTTTTTT. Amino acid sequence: CASSHTGGGTGELFF.

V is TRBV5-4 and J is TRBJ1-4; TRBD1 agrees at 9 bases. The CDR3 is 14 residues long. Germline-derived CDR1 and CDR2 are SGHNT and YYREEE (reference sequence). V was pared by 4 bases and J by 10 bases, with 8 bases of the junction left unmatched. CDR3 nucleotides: TGTGCCAGCAGCCTCGGGACAGGGCCGGGAAAACTGTTTTTT. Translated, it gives CASSLGTGPGKLFF.

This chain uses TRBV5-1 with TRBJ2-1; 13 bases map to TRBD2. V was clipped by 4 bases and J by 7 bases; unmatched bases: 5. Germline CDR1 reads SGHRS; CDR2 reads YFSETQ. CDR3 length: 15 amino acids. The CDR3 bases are TGCGCCAGCAGCCCGAGGACTAGCGGGGGAAATGAGCAGTTCTTC. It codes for CASSPRTSGGNEQFF.

CDR3 coding DNA: TGTGCCAGCAGCGGACTAGCGGGGGGGCTCGAGCAGTACTTC. This gives the protein CASSGLAGGLEQYF. The chain has TRBV6-5 and TRBJ2-7, with 15 bases that match TRBD2. V gave up 6 bases and J gave up 6 bases; unmatched junction bases: 3. Germline values: CDR1 MNHEY, CDR2 SVGAGI. The CDR3 has 14 amino acids.

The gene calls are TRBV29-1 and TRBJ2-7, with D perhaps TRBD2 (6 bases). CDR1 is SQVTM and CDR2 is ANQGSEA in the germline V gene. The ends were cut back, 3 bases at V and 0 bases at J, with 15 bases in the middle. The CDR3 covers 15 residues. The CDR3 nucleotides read TGCAGCGTTGAGGGCGGAGGGATTTCCTCCTACGAGCAGTACTTC. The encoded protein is CSVEGGGISSYEQYF.

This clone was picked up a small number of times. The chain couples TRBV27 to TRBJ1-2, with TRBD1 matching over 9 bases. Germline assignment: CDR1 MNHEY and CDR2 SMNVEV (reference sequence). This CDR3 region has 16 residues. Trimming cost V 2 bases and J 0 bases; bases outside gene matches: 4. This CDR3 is CASSLAGTGTNYGYTF. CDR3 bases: TGTGCCAGCAGTTTAGCCGGGACAGGGACTAACTATGGCTACACCTTC.

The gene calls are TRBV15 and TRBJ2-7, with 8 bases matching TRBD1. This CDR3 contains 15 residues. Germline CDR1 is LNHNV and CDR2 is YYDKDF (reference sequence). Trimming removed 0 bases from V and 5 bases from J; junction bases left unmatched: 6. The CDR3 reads CATSRDLKTGDEQYF. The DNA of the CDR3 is TGTGCCACCAGCAGAGATCTAAAGACAGGGGACGAGCAGTACTTC.

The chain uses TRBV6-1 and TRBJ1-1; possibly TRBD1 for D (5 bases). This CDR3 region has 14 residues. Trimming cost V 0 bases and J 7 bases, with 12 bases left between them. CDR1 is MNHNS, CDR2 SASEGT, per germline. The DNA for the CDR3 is TGTGCCAGCAGTGAAGCGCCAAGCAGGGATGAAGCTTTCTTT. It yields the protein CASSEAPSRDEAFF.

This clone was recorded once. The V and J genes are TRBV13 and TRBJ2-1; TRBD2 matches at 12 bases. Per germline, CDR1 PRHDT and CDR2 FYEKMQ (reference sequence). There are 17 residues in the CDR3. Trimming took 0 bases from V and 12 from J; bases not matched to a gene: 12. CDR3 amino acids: CASSLGLASGGAGRQFF. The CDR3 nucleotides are TGTGCCAGCAGCTTAGGATTGGCTAGCGGGGGGGCCGGACGGCAGTTCTTC.

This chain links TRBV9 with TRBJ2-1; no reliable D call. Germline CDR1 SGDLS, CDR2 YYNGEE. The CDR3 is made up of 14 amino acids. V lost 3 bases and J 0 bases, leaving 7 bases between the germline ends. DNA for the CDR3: TGTGCCAGCAGCGCAACAAGCTCCTACAATGAGCAGTTCTTC. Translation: CASSATSSYNEQFF. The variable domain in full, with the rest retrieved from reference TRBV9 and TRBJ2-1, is DSGVTQTPKHLITATGQRVTLRCSPRSGDLSVYWYQQSLDQGLQFLIQYYNGEERAKGNILERFSAQQFPDLHSELNLSSLELGDSALYFCASSATSSYNEQFFGPGTRLTVL.

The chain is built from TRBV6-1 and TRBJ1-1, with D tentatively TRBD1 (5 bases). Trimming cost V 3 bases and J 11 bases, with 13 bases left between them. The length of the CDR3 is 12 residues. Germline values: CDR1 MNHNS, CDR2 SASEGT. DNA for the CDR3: TGTGCCAGCAGTGAGGGGGGGAGATTGGCTTTCTTT. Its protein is CASSEGGRLAFF.

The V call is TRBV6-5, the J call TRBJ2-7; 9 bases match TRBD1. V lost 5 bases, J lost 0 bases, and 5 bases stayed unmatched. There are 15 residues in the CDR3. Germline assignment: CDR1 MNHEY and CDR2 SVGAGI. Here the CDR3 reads CASSTGTGYSYEQYF. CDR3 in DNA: TGTGCCAGCAGTACCGGGACAGGGTACTCCTACGAGCAGTACTTC.

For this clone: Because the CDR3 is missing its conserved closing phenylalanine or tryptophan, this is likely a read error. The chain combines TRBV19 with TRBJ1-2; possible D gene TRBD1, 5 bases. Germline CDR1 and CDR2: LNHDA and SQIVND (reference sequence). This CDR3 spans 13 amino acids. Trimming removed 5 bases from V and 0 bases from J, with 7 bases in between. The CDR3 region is CASSGQANYGYTL. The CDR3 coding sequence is TGTGCCAGTAGTGGACAAGCTAACTATGGCTACACCCTC.